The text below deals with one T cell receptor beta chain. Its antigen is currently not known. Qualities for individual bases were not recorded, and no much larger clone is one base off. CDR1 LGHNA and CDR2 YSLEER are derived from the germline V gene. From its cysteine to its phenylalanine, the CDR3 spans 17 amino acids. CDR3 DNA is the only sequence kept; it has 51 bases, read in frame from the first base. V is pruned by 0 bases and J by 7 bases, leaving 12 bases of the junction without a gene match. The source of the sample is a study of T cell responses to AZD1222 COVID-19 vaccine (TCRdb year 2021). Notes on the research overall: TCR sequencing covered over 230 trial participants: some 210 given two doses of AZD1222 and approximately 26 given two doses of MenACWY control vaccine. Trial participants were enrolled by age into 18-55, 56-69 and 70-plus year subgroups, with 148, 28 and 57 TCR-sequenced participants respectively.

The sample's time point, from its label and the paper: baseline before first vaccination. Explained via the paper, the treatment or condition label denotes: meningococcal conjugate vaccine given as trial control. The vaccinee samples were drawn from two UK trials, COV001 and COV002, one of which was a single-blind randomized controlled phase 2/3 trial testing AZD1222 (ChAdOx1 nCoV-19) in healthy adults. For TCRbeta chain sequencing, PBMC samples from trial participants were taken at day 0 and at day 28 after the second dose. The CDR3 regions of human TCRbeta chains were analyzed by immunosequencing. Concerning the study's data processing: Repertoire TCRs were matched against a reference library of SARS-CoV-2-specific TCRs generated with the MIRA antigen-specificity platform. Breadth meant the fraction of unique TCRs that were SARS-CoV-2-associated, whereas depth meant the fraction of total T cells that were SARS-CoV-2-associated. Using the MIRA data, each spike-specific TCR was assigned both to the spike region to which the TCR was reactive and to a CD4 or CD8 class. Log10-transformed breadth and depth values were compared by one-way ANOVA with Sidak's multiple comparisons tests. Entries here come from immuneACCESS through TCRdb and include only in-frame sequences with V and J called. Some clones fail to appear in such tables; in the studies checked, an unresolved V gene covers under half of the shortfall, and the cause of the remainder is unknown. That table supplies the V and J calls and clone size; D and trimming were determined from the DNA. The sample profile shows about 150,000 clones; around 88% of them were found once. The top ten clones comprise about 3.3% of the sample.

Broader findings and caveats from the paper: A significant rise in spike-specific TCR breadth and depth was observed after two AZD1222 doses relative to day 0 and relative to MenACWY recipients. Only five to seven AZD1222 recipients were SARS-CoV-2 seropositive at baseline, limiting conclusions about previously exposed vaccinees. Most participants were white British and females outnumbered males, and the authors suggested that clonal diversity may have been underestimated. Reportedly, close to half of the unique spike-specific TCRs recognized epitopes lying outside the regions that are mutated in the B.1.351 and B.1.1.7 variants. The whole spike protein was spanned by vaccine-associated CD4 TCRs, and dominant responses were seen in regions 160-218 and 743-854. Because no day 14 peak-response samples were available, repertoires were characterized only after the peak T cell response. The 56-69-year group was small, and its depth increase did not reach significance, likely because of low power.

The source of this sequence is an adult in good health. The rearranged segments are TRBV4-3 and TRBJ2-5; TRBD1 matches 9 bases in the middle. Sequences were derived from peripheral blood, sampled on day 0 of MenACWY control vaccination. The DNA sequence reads TGCGCCAGCAGCCAAGATCTTCCGGGACAGGGAATCGGGACCCAGTACTTC. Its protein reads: CASSQDLPGQGIGTQYF.